This TCR beta chain was profiled in a study of T cell repertoires in cytomegalovirus infection. Study details: HLA-B-restricted CMV epitopes that are well studied, plus recently identified HLA-C-restricted ones, were used by the study. From public TCR beta signatures came an indication of both CMV infection and matching HLA type.

Study findings and constraints: Of the TCR beta families, the public ones yielded a cumulative frequency that identified carriers of CMV plus the relevant HLA. HLA-C-restricted, CMV-specific TCR beta clonotypes were dominant ex vivo.

Via MiXCR, TCRdb re-called the reads, giving one row per CDR3 protein. The repertoire holds about 130,000 distinct CDR3 sequences, with over 25% as singletons. This clonotype was recorded once. The antigen is undetermined. The CDR3 runs 16 residues. CDR1 is LNHNV and CDR2 is YYDKDF in the germline V gene (reference sequence). V was cut by 4 bases and J by 3 bases, with 15 bases left in between. The sequence was obtained from a human donor in good health (CMV status not recorded). Some clones in this sample may be carry-over from other donors' samples. The sequencing used CD8+ T cells from cultured PBMCs, collected from culture after CMV antigen stimulation. The gene calls are TRBV15 and TRBJ1-4; possibly TRBD1 for D (5 bases). The CDR3 sequence: CATSTPRDPPNEKLFF. CDR3 nucleotide sequence: TGTGCCACCAGCACCCCCCGGGACCCGCCTAATGAAAAACTGTTTTTT.